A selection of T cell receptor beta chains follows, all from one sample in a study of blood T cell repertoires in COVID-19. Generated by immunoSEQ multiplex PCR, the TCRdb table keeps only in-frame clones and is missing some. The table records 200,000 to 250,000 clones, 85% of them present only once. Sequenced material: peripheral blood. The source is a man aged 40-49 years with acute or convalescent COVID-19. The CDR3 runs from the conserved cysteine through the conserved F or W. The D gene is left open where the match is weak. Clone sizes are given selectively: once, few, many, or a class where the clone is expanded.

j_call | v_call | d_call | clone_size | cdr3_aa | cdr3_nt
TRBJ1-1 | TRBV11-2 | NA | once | CASSRGYLNTEAFF | TGTGCCAGCAGCCGGGGGTACCTGAACACTGAAGCTTTCTTT
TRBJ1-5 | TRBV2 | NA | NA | CASSVARASNQPQHF | TGTGCCAGCAGTGTGGCCAGGGCGTCCAATCAGCCCCAGCATTTT
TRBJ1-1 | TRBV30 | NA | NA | CAWSVRNEAFF | TGTGCCTGGAGTGTTAGAAATGAAGCTTTCTTT
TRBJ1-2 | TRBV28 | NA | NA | CASSPPGGGYTF | TGTGCCAGCAGTCCCCCCGGGGGTGGCTACACCTTC
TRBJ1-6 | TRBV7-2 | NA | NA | CASSLGQFGSYNSPLHF | TGTGCCAGCAGCTTAGGACAGTTTGGCTCCTATAATTCACCCCTCCACTTT
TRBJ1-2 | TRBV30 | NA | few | CAWEAGRGYTF | TGTGCCTGGGAAGCGGGTAGGGGCTACACCTTC
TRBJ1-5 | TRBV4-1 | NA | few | CASSLRVGPNQPQHF | TGCGCCAGCAGCCTTCGCGTGGGCCCGAATCAGCCCCAGCATTTT
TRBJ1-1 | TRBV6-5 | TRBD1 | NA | CASTIQGGTEAFF | TGTGCCAGCACCATACAGGGGGGGACTGAAGCTTTCTTT
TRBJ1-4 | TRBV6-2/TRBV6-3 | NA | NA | CASSRTHTGYRTNEKLFF | TGTGCCAGCAGCCGGACCCACACGGGATATCGTACTAATGAAAAACTGTTTTTT
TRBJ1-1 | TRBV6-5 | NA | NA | CASRVNTEAFF | TGTGCCAGCCGAGTGAACACTGAAGCTTTCTTT
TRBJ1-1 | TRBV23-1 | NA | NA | CASSLRGTEAFF | TGCGCCAGCAGTCTTAGGGGCACTGAAGCTTTCTTT
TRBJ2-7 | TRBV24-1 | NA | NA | CATSDPKDGGEQYF | TGTGCCACCAGTGATCCGAAGGATGGAGGTGAGCAGTACTTC
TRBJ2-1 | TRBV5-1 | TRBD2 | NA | CASSLGGGTYNEQFF | TGCGCCAGCAGCTTGGGCGGGGGGACCTACAATGAGCAGTTCTTC
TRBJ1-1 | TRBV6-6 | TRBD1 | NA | CASRPPGQGENTEAFF | TGTGCCAGCAGACCCCCGGGACAGGGGGAGAACACTGAAGCTTTCTTT
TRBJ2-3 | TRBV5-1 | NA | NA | CASSPGTHTDTQYF | TGCGCCAGCAGCCCTGGGACTCACACAGATACGCAGTATTTT
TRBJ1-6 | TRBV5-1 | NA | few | CASGRGLDSPLHF | TGCGCCAGCGGGAGGGGACTCGATTCACCCCTCCACTTT
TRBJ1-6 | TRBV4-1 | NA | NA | CASSQTQASRTDSPLHF | TGCGCCAGCAGCCAGACTCAGGCTAGCAGGACGGATTCACCCCTCCACTTT
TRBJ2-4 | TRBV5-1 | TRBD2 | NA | CASSPTPSGVNIQYF | TGCGCCAGCAGCCCCACCCCGAGCGGGGTGAACATTCAGTACTTC
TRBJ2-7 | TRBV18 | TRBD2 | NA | CASSPLGRGDEQYF | TGTGCCAGCTCACCACTAGGACGGGGGGACGAGCAGTACTTC
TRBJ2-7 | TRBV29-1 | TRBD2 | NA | CSTAGGRGYEQYF | TGCAGCACCGCGGGGGGCAGGGGTTACGAGCAGTACTTC
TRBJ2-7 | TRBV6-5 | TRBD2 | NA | CASRQAERGTYEQYF | TGTGCCAGCAGACAGGCTGAGCGGGGTACCTACGAGCAGTACTTC
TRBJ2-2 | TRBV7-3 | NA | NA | CASSLNTGPGELFF | TGTGCCAGCAGCTTAAACACAGGTCCCGGGGAGCTGTTTTTT
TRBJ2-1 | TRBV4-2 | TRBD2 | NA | CASSQEASGVDEQFF | TGTGCCAGCAGCCAAGAAGCTAGCGGGGTGGATGAGCAGTTCTTC
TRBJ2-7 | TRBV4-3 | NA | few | CASSQDTRYYEQYF | TGCGCCAGCAGCCAAGATACTAGGTACTACGAGCAGTACTTC
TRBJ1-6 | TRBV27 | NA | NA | CASSPQRDTYSPLHF | TGTGCCAGCAGTCCCCAACGGGACACCTATTCACCCCTCCACTTT
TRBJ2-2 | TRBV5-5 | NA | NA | CASSLVEGASGELFF | TGTGCCAGCAGCTTGGTGGAGGGGGCTAGCGGGGAGCTGTTTTTT
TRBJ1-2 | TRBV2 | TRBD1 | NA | CASSETGTGLLRGYTF | TGTGCCAGCAGTGAAACTGGGACAGGGCTATTGAGAGGCTACACCTTC
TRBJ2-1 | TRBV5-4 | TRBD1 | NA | CASSLGTGDSRNEQFF | TGTGCCAGCAGCCTCGGGACAGGGGATAGTAGGAATGAGCAGTTCTTC
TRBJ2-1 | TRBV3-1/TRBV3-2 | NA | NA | CASSRTNPYNEQFF | TGTGCCAGCAGCCGGACAAACCCCTACAATGAGCAGTTCTTC
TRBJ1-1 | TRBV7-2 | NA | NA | CASSPDLNTEAFF | TGTGCCAGCTCCCCAGACTTGAACACTGAAGCTTTCTTT
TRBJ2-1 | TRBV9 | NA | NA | CASSGGDRRIYNEQFF | TGTGCCAGCAGCGGGGGTGACAGGAGAATTTACAATGAGCAGTTCTTC
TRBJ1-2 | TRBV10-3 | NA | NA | CAISEKNEDGYTF | TGTGCCATCAGTGAGAAGAATGAGGATGGCTACACCTTC
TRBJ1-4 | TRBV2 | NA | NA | CAGRRGAVGTNEKLFF | TGTGCCGGCCGGCGGGGGGCAGTAGGAACTAATGAAAAACTGTTTTTT
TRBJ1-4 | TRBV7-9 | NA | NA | CASSLGADFNEKLFF | TGTGCCAGCAGCTTAGGTGCAGACTTTAATGAAAAACTGTTTTTT
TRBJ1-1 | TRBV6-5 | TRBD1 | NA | CASRPPTGGWAFF | TGTGCCAGCAGACCACCTACAGGGGGGTGGGCTTTCTTT
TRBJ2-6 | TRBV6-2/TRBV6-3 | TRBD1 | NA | CASSSKSPGQGSAGANVLTF | TGTGCCAGCAGTTCTAAATCTCCGGGACAGGGATCGGCTGGGGCCAACGTCCTGACTTTC
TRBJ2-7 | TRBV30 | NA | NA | CAWSQDYSYEQYF | TGTGCCTGGTCGCAGGACTACTCCTACGAGCAGTACTTC
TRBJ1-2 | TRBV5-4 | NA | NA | CASSLNRANYGYTF | TGTGCCAGCAGCTTGAACAGAGCTAACTATGGCTACACCTTC
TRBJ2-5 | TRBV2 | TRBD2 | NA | CASSATGTRETQYF | TGTGCCAGCAGTGCGACCGGGACTAGGGAGACCCAGTACTTC
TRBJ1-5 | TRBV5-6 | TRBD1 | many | CASSLGTGLNNQPQHF | TGTGCCAGCAGCTTAGGGACAGGGCTTAACAATCAGCCCCAGCATTTT
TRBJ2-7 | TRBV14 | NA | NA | CASSQIAGPISEQYF | TGTGCCAGCAGCCAGATCGCGGGTCCCATATCCGAGCAGTACTTC
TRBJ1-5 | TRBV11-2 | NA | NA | CASSFQAGPQHF | TGTGCCAGCAGCTTCCAGGCCGGGCCCCAGCATTTT
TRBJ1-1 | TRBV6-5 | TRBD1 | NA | CASTGGWGEAFF | TGTGCCAGCACAGGGGGCTGGGGTGAAGCTTTCTTT
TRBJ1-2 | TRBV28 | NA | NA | CASDETGRYGYTF | TGTGCCAGCGACGAAACAGGGCGATATGGCTACACCTTC
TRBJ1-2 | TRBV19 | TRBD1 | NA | CASSIAPWTGGGGYTF | TGTGCCAGTAGTATAGCCCCATGGACAGGGGGCGGAGGCTACACCTTC
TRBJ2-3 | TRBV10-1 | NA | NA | CASSPGQTDTQYF | TGCGCCAGCAGCCCAGGACAGACAGATACGCAGTATTTT
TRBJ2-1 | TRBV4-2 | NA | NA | CASMRQGYDEQFF | TGTGCCAGCATGCGTCAGGGCTACGATGAGCAGTTCTTC
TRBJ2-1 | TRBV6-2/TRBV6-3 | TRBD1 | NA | CASSYPLGQAHYEQFF | TGTGCCAGCAGTTACCCCCTGGGACAGGCCCACTATGAGCAGTTCTTC
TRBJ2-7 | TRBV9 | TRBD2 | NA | CASSVVASGESEQYF | TGTGCCAGCAGCGTAGTAGCTAGCGGGGAAAGCGAGCAGTACTTC